These 31 T cell receptor beta chains share one sample of origin, sequenced in a study of CD8 T cells in Susac syndrome. Random hexamers were used to reverse transcribe 0.5 to 1 ug of RNA. TCRdb reprocessed the immunoSEQ multiplex PCR reads with MiXCR, giving one entry per CDR3 protein. Of 200,000 to 250,000 distinct CDR3 sequences in the sample, over 90% were seen once. The specimen sequenced was CD4+ T cells from PBMCs. The receptors shown here come from a human donor with multiple sclerosis.

The chain recombines TRBV27 with TRBJ1-2; D is perhaps TRBD1 (5 bases). With 3 bases removed from V and 4 bases from J, the gap between germline ends came to 15 bases. Germline CDR1 MNHEY, CDR2 SMNVEV (reference sequence). This CDR3 contains 15 residues. The chain's CDR3 is CASSFRGNRAYGYTF. DNA of the CDR3: TGTGCCAGCAGTTTTCGGGGGAATCGGGCCTATGGCTACACCTTC.

J is TRBJ2-4 and V is TRBV14; D perhaps matches TRBD2 (5 bases). The CDR3 covers 15 residues. V lost 1 base to trimming and J lost 0 bases, with 7 bases between them. Germline-derived CDR1 and CDR2 are SGHDN and FVKESK. The CDR3 sequence is CASSQVEGAKNIQYF. Here the CDR3 DNA reads TGTGCCAGCAGCCAAGTAGAGGGAGCCAAAAACATTCAGTACTTC. The full variable domain, completed using reference TRBV14 and TRBJ2-4, is EAGVTQFPSHSVIEKGQTVTLRCDPISGHDNLYWYRRVMGKEIKFLLHFVKESKQDESGMPNNRFLAERTGGTYSTLKVQPAELEDSGVYFCASSQVEGAKNIQYFGAGTRLSVL.

The chain employs TRBV30 and TRBJ1-5; a weak D match, TRBD1 (5 bases). Between the trimmed V and J ends, which lost 5 bases and 9 bases, there was a span of 14 bases. CDR3 length: 12 amino acids. The germline CDR1 and CDR2 sequences are GTSNPN and SVGIG (reference sequence). The CDR3 coding sequence is TGTGCCTGGGACCAGGGAAGTTCGCCCCAGCATTTT. Residues: CAWDQGSSPQHF.

The V gene is TRBV12-3 or TRBV12-4, the J gene TRBJ2-1; D unresolved. Trimming stripped 4 bases from V and 3 bases from J, with 7 bases between. The CDR3 loop spans 13 amino acids. The CDR3 spells CASSSILYNEQFF. CDR3 nucleotide sequence: TGTGCCAGCAGTTCGATCCTCTACAATGAGCAGTTCTTC.

This sequence joins TRBV24-1 and TRBJ1-2; D uncertain. Germline V gene data show CDR1 as KGHDR and CDR2 as SFDVKD. V shed 2 bases and J shed 8 bases, with 20 bases lying between them. The CDR3 consists of 16 residues. The CDR3 is CATSDSSTSSPGGYTF. CDR3 in DNA: TGTGCCACCAGTGATTCGTCGACTTCTTCCCCGGGAGGCTACACCTTC.

V is TRBV7-9 and J is TRBJ2-7; D is possibly TRBD1 or TRBD2 (5 bases each). CDR1 is SEHNR and CDR2 is FQNEAQ in the germline V gene (reference sequence). V dropped 6 bases and J dropped 12 bases, with 30 bases sitting between them. The CDR3 totals 16 residues. CDR3: CASRPRQGRGDEGAYF. The CDR3 region has the DNA TGTGCCAGCAGGCCCCGACAAGGCCGAGGGGATGAAGGTGCGTACTTC.

In this sample, this clonotype turned up once. The rearrangement joins TRBV5-1 to TRBJ2-7; D is uncertain. Germline V gene data show CDR1 as SGHRS and CDR2 as YFSETQ. The V gene lost 0 bases and the J gene lost 1 base, with 14 bases spanning the gap. CDR3 size: 16 residues. CDR3 in DNA: TGCGCCAGCAGCTTGGTTTTCGCAGAAAAATCCTACGAGCAGTACTTC. Residues: CASSLVFAEKSYEQYF.

This sequence joins TRBV20-1 and TRBJ2-3; 9 bases fit TRBD2. The CDR3 runs to 15 residues. Germline lookup yields CDR1 DFQATT and CDR2 SNEGSKA (reference sequence). V lost 1 base, J lost 0 bases, and 2 bases stayed unmatched. The CDR3 reads CSARGLAGSTDTQYF. In DNA form, the CDR3 reads TGCAGTGCTAGAGGGCTAGCGGGGAGCACAGATACGCAGTATTTT.

This chain connects TRBV7-3 to TRBJ2-3, with a tentative D call TRBD1 (6 bases). V lost 3 bases and J 1 base, leaving 14 bases between the germline ends. Germline loops: CDR1 SGHTA, CDR2 FQGTGA. CDR3 size: 16 residues. DNA of the CDR3: TGTGCCAGCAGCTTCCTGACAGGTACGGGCACAGATACGCAGTATTTT. It translates to CASSFLTGTGTDTQYF.

This chain connects TRBV6-1 to TRBJ2-1; tentatively, D is TRBD1 or TRBD2 (5 bases each). Trimming cost V 4 bases and J 9 bases, with 13 bases left between them. The CDR3 loop spans 13 amino acids. The germline gives CDR1 MNHNS, CDR2 SASEGT. The CDR3 reads CASSGFWDGEQFF. CDR3 coding DNA: TGTGCCAGCAGTGGTTTCTGGGACGGTGAGCAGTTCTTC.

CDR3 sequence: CSATKTGGAWGYTF. Written as DNA, the CDR3 is TGCAGTGCTACAAAGACAGGGGGCGCCTGGGGCTACACCTTC. The chain has TRBV20-1 and TRBJ1-2; TRBD1 matches 10 bases. In germline, CDR1 is DFQATT, CDR2 SNEGSKA (reference sequence). V gave up 4 bases and J gave up 8 bases; unmatched junction bases: 10. The length of the CDR3 is 14 residues.

This chain joins TRBV3-1 and TRBJ2-1, with 8 nucleotides matching TRBD2. Germline V gene lookup returns CDR1 LGHDT and CDR2 YNNKEL (reference sequence). The CDR3 length is 16 residues. J gave up 7 bases and V 3 bases, and 11 bases lay outside the gene matches. Written as DNA, the CDR3 is TGTGCCAGCAGCCAGATTGGGGGACTAGGGATTAATGAGCAGTTCTTC. Translated: CASSQIGGLGINEQFF.

V gene TRBV5-1 combines with J gene TRBJ2-5; D remains unclear. The CDR3 spans 14 residues. V was trimmed by 7 bases and J by 4 bases, leaving 17 bases between them. CDR1 is SGHRS and CDR2 is YFSETQ in the germline V gene. CDR3 protein: CASRLNTAGETQYF. The CDR3 DNA reads TGCGCCAGCCGGCTCAATACCGCAGGAGAGACCCAGTACTTC.

The sample holds one count of this clonotype. DNA of the CDR3: TGCAGTGCTAGAGATCTCGCCTACGAGCAGTACTTC. Translated: CSARDLAYEQYF. The rearrangement links TRBV20-1 to TRBJ2-7; D remains unclear. Trimming shortened V by 0 bases and J by 2 bases, and 5 bases separated the two germline ends. The CDR3 sequence is 12 residues long. CDR1 and CDR2 from the germline V gene are DFQATT and SNEGSKA (reference sequence).

The chain joins TRBV29-1 to TRBJ1-2, with 8 bases matching TRBD1. The trim removed 3 bases at V and 8 bases at J, leaving 5 bases unmatched. Germline V lookup: CDR1 SQVTM, CDR2 ANQGSEA. The CDR3 runs 12 residues. CDR3 in DNA: TGCAGCGTTGAGGGGACAGGCCGCGGCTACACCTTC. This codes for CSVEGTGRGYTF.

The chain uses TRBV7-9 and TRBJ2-2, with D perhaps matching TRBD1 (5 bases). This CDR3 has 14 amino acids. The V end was cut by 10 bases, the J end by 3 bases, with 15 bases between. Germline CDR1 is SEHNR and CDR2 is FQNEAQ (reference sequence). The CDR3 sequence: CANQKQADTGELFF. CDR3 bases: TGTGCCAACCAGAAACAGGCGGACACCGGGGAGCTGTTTTTT.

The V gene is TRBV29-1, the J gene TRBJ2-1; no definite D call. V was clipped by 4 bases and J by 8 bases, with 15 bases between them. Germline values: CDR1 SQVTM, CDR2 ANQGSEA. The CDR3 runs 13 residues. CDR3 residues: CSVGVVREYEQFF. For the CDR3, the DNA is TGCAGCGTTGGTGTGGTTAGGGAATATGAGCAGTTCTTC.

V usage is TRBV7-9 and J usage is TRBJ1-2; a weak D match, TRBD1 (6 bases). CDR1 is SEHNR, CDR2 FQNEAQ, per germline (reference sequence). V was shortened by 0 bases and J by 4 bases, with 12 bases between the two germline ends. The CDR3 spans 15 residues. The CDR3 spells CASSLARGGAYGYTF. Here the CDR3 DNA reads TGTGCCAGCAGCTTAGCGCGGGGGGGCGCCTATGGCTACACCTTC. The full variable domain, in which reference TRBV7-9 and TRBJ1-2 provide the parts outside the CDR3, is DTGVSQNPRHKITKRGQNVTFRCDPISEHNRLYWYRQTLGQGPEFLTYFQNEAQLEKSRLLSDRFSAERPKGSFSTLEIQRTEQGDSAMYLCASSLARGGAYGYTFGSGTRLTVV.

This clonotype has more than one count but fewer than ten. The V and J genes are TRBV7-9 and TRBJ2-5; D remains unclear. Germline lookup yields CDR1 SEHNR and CDR2 FQNEAQ (reference sequence). This CDR3 region has 13 residues. V lost 4 bases to trimming and J lost 1 base, with 7 bases between them. In DNA, the CDR3 is TGTGCCAGCAGCTCCGGGTCCCAAGAGACCCAGTACTTC. Translating it yields CASSSGSQETQYF.

This chain connects TRBV29-1 to TRBJ2-3; unclear D gene. The V gene's germline CDR1 is SQVTM and CDR2 ANQGSEA. This CDR3 has 14 residues. The V gene lost 5 bases and the J gene lost 0 bases, with 12 bases spanning the gap. This CDR3 reads CSVHGGSSTDTQYF. Here the CDR3 DNA reads TGCAGCGTTCACGGCGGTTCTAGCACAGATACGCAGTATTTT.

The chain employs TRBV3-1 and TRBJ1-1; maybe TRBD1 (5 bases). Germline values: CDR1 LGHDT, CDR2 YNNKEL (reference sequence). V gave up 1 base and J gave up 1 base, with 10 bases separating them. The CDR3 spans 15 residues. The CDR3: CASSQGAGGNTEAFF. The CDR3 bases are TGTGCCAGCAGCCAAGGCGCCGGGGGGAACACTGAAGCTTTCTTT.

The rearrangement uses TRBV20-1 and TRBJ1-2, with D maybe TRBD1 (6 bases). The germline V and J ends were trimmed by 4 bases and 6 bases, with 12 bases remaining between them. The germline V gene has CDR1 DFQATT and CDR2 SNEGSKA (reference sequence). The CDR3 is 12 residues long. The CDR3 loop reads CSAIQGINGYTF. The CDR3, as DNA: TGCAGTGCTATTCAGGGGATAAATGGCTACACCTTC.

V usage is TRBV3-1 and J usage is TRBJ1-1; D unresolved. V lost 5 bases and J lost 7, with 14 bases in between. Per germline, CDR1 LGHDT and CDR2 YNNKEL (reference sequence). This CDR3 has 13 residues. This CDR3 reads CASSRHPGGEAFF. DNA for the CDR3: TGTGCCAGCAGCAGACACCCGGGCGGTGAAGCTTTCTTT.

The J gene is TRBJ1-3, the V gene TRBV20-1, with TRBD1 matching 7 bases. V lost 4 bases to trimming and J lost 0 bases; unmatched junction nucleotides: 3. This CDR3 spans 14 amino acids. CDR1 is DFQATT, CDR2 SNEGSKA, per germline (reference sequence). CDR3 residues: CSATDRLSGNTIYF. The CDR3 nucleotides are TGCAGTGCTACGGACAGGCTCTCTGGAAACACCATATATTTT.

The chain is built from TRBV12-3 or TRBV12-4 and TRBJ1-5, with D possibly being TRBD1 (6 bases). Trimming took 3 bases from V and 4 from J, leaving 10 bases between them. This CDR3 is 14 amino acids long. The DNA for the CDR3 is TGTGCCAGCAGTTTCGTAAGGGGGAATCAGCCCCAGCATTTT. Protein product: CASSFVRGNQPQHF.

This clonotype was recorded once. V gene TRBV9 combines with J gene TRBJ2-5; possible D gene TRBD2, 5 bases. The CDR3 is 14 residues long. The germline CDR1 and CDR2 sequences are SGDLS and YYNGEE. Trimming stripped 4 bases from V and 2 bases from J, with 12 bases between. CDR3 sequence (DNA): TGTGCCAGCAGCCCCCTGTCGGGGCAAGAGACCCAGTACTTC. This sequence encodes CASSPLSGQETQYF.

This chain connects TRBV18 to TRBJ2-6, with 8 bases matching TRBD1. Germline V CDR1 and CDR2: KGHSH, LQKENI. With V trimmed by 4 bases and J by 2 bases, 4 bases remained unmatched. This CDR3 has 16 residues. The CDR3 is CASSRNRGAGANVLTF. The CDR3 nucleotides read TGTGCCAGCTCACGAAACAGGGGGGCTGGGGCCAACGTCCTGACTTTC.

This chain uses TRBV5-1 with TRBJ2-3; 7 nucleotides match TRBD1. Germline V gene lookup returns CDR1 SGHRS and CDR2 YFSETQ. The V and J ends lost 4 bases and 0 bases, in that order; junction bases with no gene match: 8. The CDR3 sequence is 16 residues long. The CDR3 loop reads CASSRRGQASTDTQYF. The DNA of the CDR3 is TGCGCCAGCAGCCGGCGCGGACAGGCCAGCACAGATACGCAGTATTTT.

The V call is TRBV20-1, the J call TRBJ2-1, with TRBD2 matching 7 bases. V lost 5 bases to trimming and J lost 3 bases; unmatched junction nucleotides: 7. There are 14 residues in the CDR3. Germline V gives CDR1 DFQATT, CDR2 SNEGSKA (reference sequence). The CDR3 loop reads CSASQRGNYNEQFF. For the CDR3, the DNA is TGCAGTGCTTCCCAGCGGGGTAACTACAATGAGCAGTTCTTC.

The chain combines TRBV7-9 with TRBJ1-1; D may be TRBD1 (5 bases). Trimming shortened V by 0 bases and J by 1 base, and 9 bases separated the two germline ends. The CDR3 has 15 residues. The germline V gene has CDR1 SEHNR and CDR2 FQNEAQ (reference sequence). For the CDR3, the DNA is TGTGCCAGCAGCTTAGCCGGGACGGCGAACACTGAAGCTTTCTTT. This translates into CASSLAGTANTEAFF.

V is TRBV2 and J is TRBJ2-7; tentative D call: TRBD2 (5 bases). CDR3 length equals 16 residues. Per the germline V gene, CDR1 is SNHLY and CDR2 is FYNNEI. The CDR3 nucleotides read TGTGCCAGTACCCCGGAAGAGGGAAGGGTTTTGTACGAGCAGTATGTC. Protein product: CASTPEEGRVLYEQYV.